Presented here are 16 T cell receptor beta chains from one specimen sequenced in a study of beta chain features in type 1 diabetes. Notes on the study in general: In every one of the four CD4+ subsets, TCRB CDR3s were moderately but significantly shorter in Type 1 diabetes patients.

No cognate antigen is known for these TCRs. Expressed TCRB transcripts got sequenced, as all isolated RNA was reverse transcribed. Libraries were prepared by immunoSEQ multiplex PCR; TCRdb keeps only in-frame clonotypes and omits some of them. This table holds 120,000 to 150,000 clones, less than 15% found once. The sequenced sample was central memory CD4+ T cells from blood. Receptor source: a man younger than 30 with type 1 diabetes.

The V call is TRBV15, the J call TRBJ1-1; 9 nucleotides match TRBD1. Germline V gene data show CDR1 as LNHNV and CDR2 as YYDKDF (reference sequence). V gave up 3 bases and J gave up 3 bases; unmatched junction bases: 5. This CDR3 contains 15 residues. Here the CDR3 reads CATSSGQGKDTEAFF. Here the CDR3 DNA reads TGTGCCACCAGCAGTGGACAGGGGAAGGACACTGAAGCTTTCTTT.

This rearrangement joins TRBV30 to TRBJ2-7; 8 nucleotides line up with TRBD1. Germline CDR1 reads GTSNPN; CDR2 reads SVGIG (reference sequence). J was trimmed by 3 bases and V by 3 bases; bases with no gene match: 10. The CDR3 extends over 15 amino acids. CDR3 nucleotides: TGTGCCTGGAGGGTAAGGAGCAGGGGGCTCTACGAGCAGTACTTC. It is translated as CAWRVRSRGLYEQYF. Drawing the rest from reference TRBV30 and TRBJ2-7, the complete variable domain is SQTIHQWPATLVQPVGSPLSLECTVEGTSNPNLYWYRQAAGRGLQLLFYSVGIGQISSEVPQNLSASRPQDRQFILSSKKLLLSDSGFYLCAWRVRSRGLYEQYFGPGTRLTVT.

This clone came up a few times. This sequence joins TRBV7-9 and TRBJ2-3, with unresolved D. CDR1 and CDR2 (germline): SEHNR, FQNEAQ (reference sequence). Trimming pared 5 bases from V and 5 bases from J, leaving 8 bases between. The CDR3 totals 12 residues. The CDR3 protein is CASSPALDTQYF. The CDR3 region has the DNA TGTGCCAGCAGCCCGGCTTTAGATACGCAGTATTTT.

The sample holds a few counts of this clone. CDR3 region: CASSLPNYGYTF. The CDR3, as DNA: TGTGCCAGCAGTCTCCCTAACTATGGCTACACCTTC. The chain uses TRBV28 and TRBJ1-2; D gene uncertain. The V gene's germline CDR1 is MDHEN and CDR2 SYDVKM. This CDR3 is built from 12 residues. Trimming removed 5 bases from V and 0 bases from J, with 4 bases in between.

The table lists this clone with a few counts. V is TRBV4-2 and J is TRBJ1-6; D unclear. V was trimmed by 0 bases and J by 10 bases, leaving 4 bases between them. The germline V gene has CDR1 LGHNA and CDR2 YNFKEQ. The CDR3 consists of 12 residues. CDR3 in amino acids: CASSQEDSPLHF. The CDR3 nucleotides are TGTGCCAGCAGCCAAGAGGACTCACCCCTCCACTTT.

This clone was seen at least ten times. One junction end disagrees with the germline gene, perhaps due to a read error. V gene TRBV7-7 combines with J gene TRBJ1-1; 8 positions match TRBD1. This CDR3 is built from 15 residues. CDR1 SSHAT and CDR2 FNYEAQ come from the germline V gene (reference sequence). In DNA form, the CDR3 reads TGTGCTAGCAGCCCCTACGGACAGGGTAACACTGAAGCTTTCTTT. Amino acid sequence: CASSPYGQGNTEAFF.

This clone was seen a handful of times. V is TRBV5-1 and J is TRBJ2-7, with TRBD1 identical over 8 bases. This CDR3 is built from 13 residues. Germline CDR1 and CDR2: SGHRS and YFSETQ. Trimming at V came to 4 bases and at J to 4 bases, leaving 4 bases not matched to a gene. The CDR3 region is CASSLDRGYEQYF. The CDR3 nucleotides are TGCGCCAGCAGCCTAGACAGGGGTTACGAGCAGTACTTC.

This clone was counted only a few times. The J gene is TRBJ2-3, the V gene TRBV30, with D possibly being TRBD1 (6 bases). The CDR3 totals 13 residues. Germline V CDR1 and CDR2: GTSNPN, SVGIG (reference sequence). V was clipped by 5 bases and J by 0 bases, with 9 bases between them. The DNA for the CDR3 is TGTGCCTGGTCAGGACAGAGCACAGATACGCAGTATTTT. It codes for CAWSGQSTDTQYF.

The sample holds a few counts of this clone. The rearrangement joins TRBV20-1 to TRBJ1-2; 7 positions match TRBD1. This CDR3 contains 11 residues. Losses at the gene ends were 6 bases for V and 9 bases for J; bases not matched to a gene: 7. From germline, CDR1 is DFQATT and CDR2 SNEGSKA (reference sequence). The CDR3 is CSAARQGRYTF. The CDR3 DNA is TGCAGTGCCGCCCGACAGGGACGCTACACCTTC.

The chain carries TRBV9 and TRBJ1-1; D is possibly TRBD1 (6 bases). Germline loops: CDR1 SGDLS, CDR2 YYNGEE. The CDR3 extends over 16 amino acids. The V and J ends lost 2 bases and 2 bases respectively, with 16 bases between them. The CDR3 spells CASSVNPKGVNTEAFF. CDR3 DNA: TGTGCCAGCAGCGTGAACCCCAAGGGGGTTAACACTGAAGCTTTCTTT.

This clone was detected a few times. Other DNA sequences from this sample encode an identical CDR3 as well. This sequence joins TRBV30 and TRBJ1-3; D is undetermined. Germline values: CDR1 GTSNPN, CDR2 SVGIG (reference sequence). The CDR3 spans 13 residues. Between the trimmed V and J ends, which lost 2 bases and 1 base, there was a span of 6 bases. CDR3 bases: TGTGCCTGGAGTAAAGGGTCTGGAAACACCATATATTTT. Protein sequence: CAWSKGSGNTIYF.

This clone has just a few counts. Here the CDR3 reads CASRKANTEAFF. The CDR3 DNA reads TGCGCCAGCAGGAAAGCGAACACTGAAGCTTTCTTT. J is TRBJ1-1 and V is TRBV5-1; D remains unclear. The V and J ends lost 5 bases and 1 base respectively, with 6 bases between them. There are 12 residues in the CDR3. Germline V gives CDR1 SGHRS, CDR2 YFSETQ.

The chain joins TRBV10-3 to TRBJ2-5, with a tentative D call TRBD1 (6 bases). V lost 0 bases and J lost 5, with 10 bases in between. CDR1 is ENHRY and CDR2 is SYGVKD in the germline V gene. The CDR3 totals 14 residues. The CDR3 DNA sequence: TGTGCCATCAGTGAGTCTATAACAGGGGAGACCCAGTACTTC. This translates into CAISESITGETQYF.

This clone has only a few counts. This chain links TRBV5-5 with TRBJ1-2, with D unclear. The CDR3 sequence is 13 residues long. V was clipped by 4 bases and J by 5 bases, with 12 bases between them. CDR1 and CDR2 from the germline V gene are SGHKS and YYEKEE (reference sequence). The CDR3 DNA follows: TGTGCCAGCAGCACGACCCCTGGTTATGGCTACACCTTC. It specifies CASSTTPGYGYTF.

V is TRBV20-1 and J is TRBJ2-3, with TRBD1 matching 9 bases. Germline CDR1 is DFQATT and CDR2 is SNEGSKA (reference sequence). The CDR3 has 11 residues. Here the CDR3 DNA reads TGCATGGGACAGGGTCAGGGTACGCAGTATTTT. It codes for CMGQGQGTQYF.

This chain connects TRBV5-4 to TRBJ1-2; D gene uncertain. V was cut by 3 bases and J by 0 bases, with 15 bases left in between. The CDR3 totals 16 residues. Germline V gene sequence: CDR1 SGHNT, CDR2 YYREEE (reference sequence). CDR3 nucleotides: TGTGCCAGCAGCTCATCCTCGCGTCGAGCTAACTATGGCTACACCTTC. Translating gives CASSSSSRRANYGYTF.